The 18 T cell receptor beta chains listed next were all sequenced from one sample in a study of cytomegalovirus exposure and HLA in healthy donors (dated 2017 in TCRdb). Library construction relied on the immunoSEQ multiplex PCR assay. A mixture of 60 forward primers for TCR Vbeta segments and 13 reverse primers for TCR Jbeta segments was used in the multiplex PCR. TCRdb took this table from immuneACCESS and kept in-frame rearrangements with V and J called. Such tables lack part of the clones; where checked against another copy, unresolved V genes explain under half of the gap, and the rest is unexplained. This sample lists about 98,000 clones; around 68% were detected once. The ten largest clones add up to 4% to 5.5% of the sample. Specimen: PBMCs. These receptors originate from a human donor in good health.

V usage is TRBV29-1 and J usage is TRBJ2-3; TRBD2 matches at 16 bases. V dropped 7 bases and J dropped 7; count of bases not matched to a gene: 8. CDR1 SQVTM and CDR2 ANQGSEA come from the germline V gene. The CDR3 contains 15 residues. The CDR3 loop reads CSAGLAGGPENTQYF. As DNA, the CDR3 is TGCAGCGCGGGACTAGCGGGAGGGCCAGAGAATACGCAGTATTTT.

This clone appeared a single time. The rearrangement uses TRBV5-6 and TRBJ2-7; 7 nucleotides align to TRBD2. The germline V gene encodes CDR1 SGHDT and CDR2 YYEEEE. This CDR3 comprises 16 residues. V was pared by 0 bases and J by 0 bases, with 6 bases of the junction left unmatched. The CDR3 spells CASSLEWLADSYEQYF. The CDR3 DNA reads TGTGCCAGCAGCTTGGAGTGGCTAGCGGACTCCTACGAGCAGTACTTC.

This sequence joins TRBV29-1 and TRBJ2-1, with 11 bases that match TRBD2. There are 13 residues in the CDR3. Trimming at V came to 7 bases and at J to 9 bases, leaving 8 bases not matched to a gene. Germline V gene data show CDR1 as SQVTM and CDR2 as ANQGSEA. DNA for the CDR3: TGCAGCGGGATGACTAGCGGGAAGGGTGAGCAGTTCTTC. Translating gives CSGMTSGKGEQFF.

This clone was observed a handful of times. It is unclear where the CDR3 begins or ends on the DNA, so no DNA is shown, and the CDR3 is as TCRdb lists it. This chain links TRBV19 with TRBJ1-5; TRBD1, as called in the table, went unchecked against the DNA. Termini included, the CDR3 measures 16 amino acids. Germline loops: CDR1 LNHDA, CDR2 SQIVND (reference sequence). The chain's CDR3 is CASTSVFRQGAQPQHF.

The chain employs TRBV9 and TRBJ2-1, with D tentatively TRBD2 (6 bases). The length of the CDR3 is 18 residues. Germline V gene sequence: CDR1 SGDLS, CDR2 YYNGEE. V dropped 0 bases and J dropped 1 base, with 17 bases sitting between them. The CDR3 spells CASSVEDAGYSSYNEQFF. CDR3 nucleotides: TGTGCCAGCAGCGTAGAAGATGCGGGATATAGTTCCTACAATGAGCAGTTCTTC. Combining the CDR3 with reference TRBV9 and TRBJ2-1 gives the whole variable domain DSGVTQTPKHLITATGQRVTLRCSPRSGDLSVYWYQQSLDQGLQFLIQYYNGEERAKGNILERFSAQQFPDLHSELNLSSLELGDSALYFCASSVEDAGYSSYNEQFFGPGTRLTVL.

The rearrangement uses TRBV9 and TRBJ2-7; unclear D gene. The V gene lost 5 bases and the J gene lost 6 bases, with 21 bases spanning the gap. Germline values: CDR1 SGDLS, CDR2 YYNGEE. This CDR3 spans 15 amino acids. Written as DNA, the CDR3 is TGTGCCAGCAGTCCTGTCCCAGAGGTTTGGCGCGAGCAGTACTTC. Protein sequence: CASSPVPEVWREQYF.

The chain combines TRBV30 with TRBJ2-2; D may be TRBD2 (6 bases). The CDR3 covers 15 residues. Germline CDR1 reads GTSNPN; CDR2 reads SVGIG (reference sequence). Trimming removed 3 bases at V and 0 bases at J, with 11 bases between. CDR3 DNA sequence: TGTGCCTGGAGCATACAGCGGGCGAACACCGGGGAGCTGTTTTTT. Translating it yields CAWSIQRANTGELFF.

The CDR3 region is CATNSGEAETQYF. The CDR3, as DNA: TGTGCCACCAACTCGGGGGAGGCAGAGACCCAGTACTTC. The V call is TRBV19, the J call TRBJ2-5; a possible D gene is TRBD2 (6 bases). The ends were cut back, 10 bases at V and 4 bases at J, with 16 bases in the middle. This CDR3 comprises 13 residues. Germline CDR1 is LNHDA and CDR2 is SQIVND (reference sequence).

The chain has TRBV21-1 and TRBJ2-6; TRBD1, as called in the table, went unchecked against the DNA. TRBV21-1 is a pseudogene locus. The length of the CDR3 is 17 residues. The CDR3 sequence: CASSKADTGCGANVLTF. CDR3 DNA sequence: TGTGCCAGCAGCAAAGCGGACACAGGGTGCGGGGCCAACGTCCTGACTTTC.

This chain uses TRBV19 with TRBJ1-1; 9 positions agree with TRBD1. The germline V gene has CDR1 LNHDA and CDR2 SQIVND (reference sequence). This CDR3 contains 14 residues. The J segment lost 5 bases and the V segment lost 3 bases, leaving 4 bases of the junction unmatched. The CDR3 is CASSMGTGRTEAFF. The CDR3 DNA follows: TGTGCCAGTAGTATGGGGACAGGGAGGACTGAAGCTTTCTTT.

The chain combines TRBV10-2 with TRBJ1-3; D is perhaps TRBD1 (6 bases). V was cut by 6 bases and J by 3 bases, with 9 bases left in between. The CDR3 is made up of 13 amino acids. The V gene's germline CDR1 is WSHSY and CDR2 SAAADI. In DNA form, the CDR3 reads TGCGCCAGCAGAACAGGGTTTGGAAACACCATATATTTT. This encodes CASRTGFGNTIYF.

CDR3 loop: CASSPRGWGTQYF. The CDR3 DNA sequence: TGTGCCAGCTCGCCCCGGGGATGGGGGACCCAGTACTTC. The V and J genes are TRBV19 and TRBJ2-5; D perhaps matches TRBD2 (5 bases). CDR3 size: 13 residues. The ends were cut back, 9 bases at V and 7 bases at J, with 18 bases in the middle. Germline CDR1 and CDR2: LNHDA and SQIVND (reference sequence).

Notes on this clone: The junction does not match germline at one end; this may be a read error. The rearrangement links TRBV7-9 to TRBJ2-7; D remains unclear. The CDR3 is 12 amino acids. The germline V gene encodes CDR1 SEHNR and CDR2 FQNEAQ (reference sequence). The CDR3 DNA is TGTTCCAGCAGCCCCATTAGCTACGAGCAGTACTTC. Residues: CSSSPISYEQYF.

V usage is TRBV11-2 and J usage is TRBJ1-2, with TRBD1 matching over 8 bases. CDR1 is SGHAT, CDR2 FQNNGV, per germline. This CDR3 spans 14 amino acids. V lost 5 bases, J lost 7 bases, and 9 bases stayed unmatched. CDR3 in amino acids: CASSPDRGSGGYTF. The CDR3 DNA reads TGTGCCAGCAGCCCCGACAGGGGATCGGGTGGCTACACCTTC.

The chain links TRBV2 to TRBJ2-4, with 7 bases fitting TRBD1. The junction had 13 bases not matched to a gene; V was cut back by 5 bases and J by 3 bases. The CDR3 sequence is 17 residues long. Germline V gene sequence: CDR1 SNHLY, CDR2 FYNNEI. CDR3 nucleotides: TGTGCCAGCAGTTCCGTCCGGGACAGACCACTCAAAAACATTCAGTACTTC. This translates into CASSSVRDRPLKNIQYF.

V and J are TRBV30 and TRBJ2-2, with TRBD1 identical over 9 bases. From germline, CDR1 is GTSNPN and CDR2 SVGIG (reference sequence). J gave up 8 bases and V 4 bases, and 8 bases lay outside the gene matches. This CDR3 spans 14 amino acids. CDR3 sequence (DNA): TGTGCCTGGAAGACACGGGACAGGGTGGGGGAGCTGTTTTTT. It codes for CAWKTRDRVGELFF.

The gene calls are TRBV6-4 and TRBJ2-2; TRBD1 agrees at 7 bases. V lost 6 bases to trimming and J lost 1 base; unmatched junction nucleotides: 2. The CDR3 is made up of 14 amino acids. Germline V CDR1 and CDR2: MRHNA, SNTAGT. The CDR3 DNA sequence: TGTGCCAGCAGACAGGGGAGGAACACCGGGGAGCTGTTTTTT. The encoded protein is CASRQGRNTGELFF.

Comments on this clone: The conserved final phenylalanine or tryptophan is absent from the CDR3, which likely points to a read error. This rearrangement joins TRBV2 to TRBJ2-7; 7 bases agree with TRBD1. V shed 4 bases, J shed 4 bases, and the junction held 4 bases outside the gene matches. This CDR3 has 13 residues. Germline V gene lookup returns CDR1 SNHLY and CDR2 FYNNEI. The CDR3 region is CASSGDSGYEQYL. CDR3 bases: TGTGCCAGCAGTGGGGACAGCGGTTACGAGCAGTACCTC.